The rows below give T cell receptor beta chains drawn from one sample of a study of cytomegalovirus exposure and HLA in healthy donors. TCRdb keeps only in-frame clones here, not all; method: immunoSEQ multiplex PCR. The sample yields around 130,000 clones, around 80% seen once. The sample comprised PBMCs. All receptors derive from a man aged 25 to 40 in good health and CMV-seronegative. The CDR3 runs from the conserved cysteine through the conserved F or W. Fields, in order: CDR3 protein, CDR3 DNA, J gene, clone size, V gene, D gene. A D gene is named only where the DNA matches it firmly. Only some rows state a clone size, as once, few, many or a class for expanded clones.

cdr3_aa: CASSLSRGVTDTQYF; cdr3_nt: TGTGCCAGCAGCTTGAGCAGGGGAGTCACAGATACGCAGTATTTT; j_call: TRBJ2-3; clone_size: .; v_call: TRBV5-6; d_call: .
cdr3_aa: CASSQDSRLAGGHLLSEQYF; cdr3_nt: TGTGCCAGCAGCCAAGATTCCCGGCTAGCGGGGGGCCACCTACTCTCCGAGCAGTACTTC; j_call: TRBJ2-7; clone_size: .; v_call: TRBV14; d_call: TRBD2
cdr3_aa: CASSDGVGLVAKYF; cdr3_nt: TGTGCCAGCAGTGATGGGGTGGGACTAGTAGCCAAGTACTTC; j_call: TRBJ2-5; clone_size: once; v_call: TRBV2; d_call: TRBD2
cdr3_aa: CASSGVSDRGDIQYF; cdr3_nt: TGTGCCAGCAGTGGTGTTTCCGACAGGGGGGACATTCAGTACTTC; j_call: TRBJ2-4; clone_size: .; v_call: TRBV2; d_call: TRBD1
cdr3_aa: CASSEEGQVTEAFF; cdr3_nt: TGTGCCAGCAGTGAAGAAGGACAAGTCACTGAAGCTTTCTTT; j_call: TRBJ1-1; clone_size: .; v_call: TRBV2; d_call: .
cdr3_aa: CASSLNPGLAGDVDEQYF; cdr3_nt: TGTGCCAGCAGCTTAAATCCGGGACTAGCGGGAGACGTGGACGAGCAGTACTTC; j_call: TRBJ2-7; clone_size: few; v_call: TRBV7-3; d_call: TRBD2
cdr3_aa: CASSRTAGENIQYF; cdr3_nt: TGCGCCAGCAGCCGGACCGCGGGCGAAAACATTCAGTACTTC; j_call: TRBJ2-4; clone_size: .; v_call: TRBV4-3; d_call: .
cdr3_aa: CASSARQGASTEAFF; cdr3_nt: TGTGCCAGCAGTGCGCGACAGGGGGCGTCCACTGAAGCTTTCTTT; j_call: TRBJ1-1; clone_size: .; v_call: TRBV2; d_call: TRBD1
cdr3_aa: CAISESGGAYTEAFF; cdr3_nt: TGTGCCATCAGTGAGTCTGGGGGGGCTTACACTGAAGCTTTCTTT; j_call: TRBJ1-1; clone_size: few; v_call: TRBV10-3; d_call: .
cdr3_aa: CASRPSRALKGQRTDTQYF; cdr3_nt: TGTGCCAGCAGGCCCTCACGTGCCCTAAAGGGACAGCGCACAGATACGCAGTATTTT; j_call: TRBJ2-3; clone_size: .; v_call: TRBV27; d_call: TRBD1
cdr3_aa: CASSQNQVAGYTF; cdr3_nt: TGTGCCAGCAGCCAAAACCAGGTTGCCGGCTACACCTTC; j_call: TRBJ1-2; clone_size: .; v_call: TRBV6-5; d_call: .
cdr3_aa: CASSLSQGWTQYF; cdr3_nt: TGTGCCAGCAGTTTATCACAGGGGTGGACCCAGTACTTC; j_call: TRBJ2-5; clone_size: .; v_call: TRBV28; d_call: TRBD1
cdr3_aa: CASSRTGPYGYTF; cdr3_nt: TGTGCCAGCAGTCGGACAGGCCCCTATGGCTACACCTTC; j_call: TRBJ1-2; clone_size: .; v_call: TRBV28; d_call: TRBD1
cdr3_aa: CAWSLQGFNYGYTF; cdr3_nt: TGTGCCTGGAGCCTGCAGGGGTTTAACTATGGCTACACCTTC; j_call: TRBJ1-2; clone_size: .; v_call: TRBV30; d_call: .
cdr3_aa: CASSIGTNTEAFF; cdr3_nt: TGTGCCAGCAGTATTGGGACAAACACTGAAGCTTTCTTT; j_call: TRBJ1-1; clone_size: .; v_call: TRBV6-6; d_call: .
cdr3_aa: CASSEPDKWQPQHF; cdr3_nt: TGTGCCAGCAGTGAACCCGACAAGTGGCAGCCCCAGCATTTT; j_call: TRBJ1-5; clone_size: .; v_call: TRBV6-4; d_call: .
cdr3_aa: CASGKDRANTEAFF; cdr3_nt: TGTGCCAGCGGAAAGGACAGGGCGAACACTGAAGCTTTCTTT; j_call: TRBJ1-1; clone_size: .; v_call: TRBV28; d_call: TRBD1
cdr3_aa: CASSPGTGNYGYTF; cdr3_nt: TGTGCCAGCTCACCCGGGACAGGGAACTATGGCTACACCTTC; j_call: TRBJ1-2; clone_size: .; v_call: TRBV18; d_call: TRBD1
cdr3_aa: CASSESGGGSGYTF; cdr3_nt: TGTGCCAGCAGTGAATCAGGGGGCGGGAGTGGCTACACCTTC; j_call: TRBJ1-2; clone_size: .; v_call: TRBV28; d_call: TRBD1
cdr3_aa: CASSQRFGEDEKLFF; cdr3_nt: TGCGCCAGCAGCCAACGTTTCGGGGAGGATGAAAAACTGTTTTTT; j_call: TRBJ1-4; clone_size: few; v_call: TRBV4-1; d_call: .
cdr3_aa: CASSLTGGNGNTIYF; cdr3_nt: TGTGCCAGCTCATTGACAGGGGGAAATGGAAACACCATATATTTT; j_call: TRBJ1-3; clone_size: few; v_call: TRBV28; d_call: TRBD1
cdr3_aa: CATSRGAGFETQYF; cdr3_nt: TGTGCCACCAGCAGAGGGGCAGGGTTTGAGACCCAGTACTTC; j_call: TRBJ2-5; clone_size: .; v_call: TRBV15; d_call: .
cdr3_aa: CASSLDARDTQYF; cdr3_nt: TGTGCCAGCAGCTTAGATGCTCGGGATACGCAGTATTTT; j_call: TRBJ2-3; clone_size: .; v_call: TRBV11-2; d_call: .
cdr3_aa: CSVGRGNTEAFF; cdr3_nt: TGCAGCGTGGGGCGGGGAAACACTGAAGCTTTCTTT; j_call: TRBJ1-1; clone_size: .; v_call: TRBV29-1; d_call: .
cdr3_aa: CASSAGLAASYNEQFF; cdr3_nt: TGCGCCAGCAGCGCGGGACTAGCGGCCTCCTACAATGAGCAGTTCTTC; j_call: TRBJ2-1; clone_size: .; v_call: TRBV5-1; d_call: TRBD2
cdr3_aa: CASSLAGGGETQYF; cdr3_nt: TGTGCCAGCAGTCTAGCGGGAGGGGGGGAGACCCAGTACTTC; j_call: TRBJ2-5; clone_size: once; v_call: TRBV27; d_call: TRBD2
cdr3_aa: CASSLQGAHNEQFF; cdr3_nt: TGTGCCAGCAGCTTACAGGGGGCCCACAATGAGCAGTTCTTC; j_call: TRBJ2-1; clone_size: .; v_call: TRBV7-8; d_call: TRBD1
cdr3_aa: CASSPVGGGTEAFF; cdr3_nt: TGTGCCAGCAGCCCGGTGGGGGGAGGAACTGAAGCTTTCTTT; j_call: TRBJ1-1; clone_size: once; v_call: TRBV5-4; d_call: .
cdr3_aa: CASRLAEIYNEQFF; cdr3_nt: TGTGCCAGCCGTCTAGCGGAGATCTACAATGAGCAGTTCTTC; j_call: TRBJ2-1; clone_size: .; v_call: TRBV27; d_call: TRBD2
cdr3_aa: CAISERAGYNYGYTF; cdr3_nt: TGTGCCATCAGTGAAAGGGCAGGGTACAACTATGGCTACACCTTC; j_call: TRBJ1-2; clone_size: .; v_call: TRBV10-3; d_call: .
cdr3_aa: CASSVGLAGGQREQYF; cdr3_nt: TGTGCCAGCAGTGTCGGACTAGCGGGAGGCCAACGCGAGCAGTACTTC; j_call: TRBJ2-7; clone_size: .; v_call: TRBV25-1; d_call: TRBD2
cdr3_aa: CASSHNRGRREKLFF; cdr3_nt: TGTGCCAGCAGCCACAACAGGGGAAGGCGTGAAAAACTGTTTTTT; j_call: TRBJ1-4; clone_size: .; v_call: TRBV14; d_call: TRBD1
cdr3_aa: CASSPVVFNTGELFF; cdr3_nt: TGCGCCAGCAGCCCCGTAGTTTTTAACACCGGGGAGCTGTTTTTT; j_call: TRBJ2-2; clone_size: .; v_call: TRBV4-3; d_call: .
cdr3_aa: CASSELVSTDTQYF; cdr3_nt: TGTGCCAGCAGTGAACTAGTGAGCACAGATACGCAGTATTTT; j_call: TRBJ2-3; clone_size: .; v_call: TRBV25-1; d_call: .
cdr3_aa: CASSTRDRGFTGELFF; cdr3_nt: TGTGCCAGCAGCACACGGGACAGGGGGTTTACCGGGGAGCTGTTTTTT; j_call: TRBJ2-2; clone_size: .; v_call: TRBV7-8; d_call: TRBD1
cdr3_aa: CASSRRSATSGNTIYF; cdr3_nt: TGTGCCAGCAGCAGGAGGTCAGCTACCTCTGGAAACACCATATATTTT; j_call: TRBJ1-3; clone_size: .; v_call: TRBV5-6; d_call: .
cdr3_aa: CASSSNPAGMYEQYF; cdr3_nt: TGTGCCAGCAGTTCCAATCCGGCGGGGATGTACGAGCAGTACTTC; j_call: TRBJ2-7; clone_size: .; v_call: TRBV6-5; d_call: .
cdr3_aa: CASSLGALAGGTGELFF; cdr3_nt: TGTGCCAGCAGCTTGGGGGCCCTAGCGGGAGGCACCGGGGAGCTGTTTTTT; j_call: TRBJ2-2; clone_size: .; v_call: TRBV5-4; d_call: TRBD2
cdr3_aa: CASSRDRGTDTQYF; cdr3_nt: TGTGCCAGCAGTCGGGACAGAGGCACAGATACGCAGTATTTT; j_call: TRBJ2-3; clone_size: once; v_call: TRBV27; d_call: TRBD1
cdr3_aa: CASSIGEVAKNIQYF; cdr3_nt: TGTGCCAGTAGTATTGGGGAGGTAGCCAAAAACATTCAGTACTTC; j_call: TRBJ2-4; clone_size: .; v_call: TRBV19; d_call: .
cdr3_aa: CASSQVSGRRNNEQFF; cdr3_nt: TGCGCCAGCAGCCAGGTTAGCGGGAGGAGGAACAATGAGCAGTTCTTC; j_call: TRBJ2-1; clone_size: once; v_call: TRBV4-1; d_call: TRBD2
cdr3_aa: CASGPGGLTEAFF; cdr3_nt: TGTGCCAGCGGCCCAGGGGGCCTCACTGAAGCTTTCTTT; j_call: TRBJ1-1; clone_size: .; v_call: TRBV7-2; d_call: TRBD1
cdr3_aa: CASSYLSSGNYEQYF; cdr3_nt: TGTGCCAGCAGTTATCTGTCTAGCGGGAACTACGAGCAGTACTTC; j_call: TRBJ2-7; clone_size: .; v_call: TRBV6-5; d_call: TRBD2
cdr3_aa: CSVIKLTSGEGSTQETQYF; cdr3_nt: TGCAGCGTGATAAAATTGACTAGCGGAGAAGGTTCAACACAAGAGACCCAGTACTTC; j_call: TRBJ2-5; clone_size: once; v_call: TRBV29-1; d_call: TRBD2
cdr3_aa: CAWSGDRGPNYGYTF; cdr3_nt: TGTGCCTGGAGTGGGGACAGGGGGCCTAACTATGGCTACACCTTC; j_call: TRBJ1-2; clone_size: few; v_call: TRBV30; d_call: TRBD1
cdr3_aa: CASSEGDSRNQPQHF; cdr3_nt: TGTGCCAGCAGTGAAGGGGACTCTCGCAATCAGCCCCAGCATTTT; j_call: TRBJ1-5; clone_size: once; v_call: TRBV25-1; d_call: .
cdr3_aa: CASSFPGTSGSLEQFF; cdr3_nt: TGTGCCAGCAGTTTCCCCGGGACTAGCGGGAGTCTTGAGCAGTTCTTC; j_call: TRBJ2-1; clone_size: .; v_call: TRBV27; d_call: TRBD2
cdr3_aa: CASGQVGGYTF; cdr3_nt: TGTGCCAGCGGACAGGTGGGAGGCTACACCTTC; j_call: TRBJ1-2; clone_size: .; v_call: TRBV19; d_call: TRBD1
cdr3_aa: CASSFWGLGPGNTIYF; cdr3_nt: TGTGCCAGCAGCTTCTGGGGCCTTGGGCCTGGAAACACCATATATTTT; j_call: TRBJ1-3; clone_size: .; v_call: TRBV7-9; d_call: .
cdr3_aa: CASTMRDNEQFF; cdr3_nt: TGTGCCAGCACGATGAGGGACAATGAGCAGTTCTTC; j_call: TRBJ2-1; clone_size: .; v_call: TRBV6-6; d_call: .
cdr3_aa: CSVEPTAGNTIYF; cdr3_nt: TGCAGCGTTGAACCGACAGCTGGAAACACCATATATTTT; j_call: TRBJ1-3; clone_size: once; v_call: TRBV29-1; d_call: .
cdr3_aa: CASSLNPLSGTGAFF; cdr3_nt: TGTGCCAGCAGTTTAAACCCCCTCTCCGGGACAGGGGCTTTCTTT; j_call: TRBJ1-1; clone_size: .; v_call: TRBV28; d_call: TRBD1
cdr3_aa: CASSPLTGFTDTQYF; cdr3_nt: TGTGCCAGCAGTCCGCTGACAGGCTTCACAGATACGCAGTATTTT; j_call: TRBJ2-3; clone_size: .; v_call: TRBV2; d_call: .
cdr3_aa: CASRLVHGTTF; cdr3_nt: TGTGCAAGTCGCTTAGTCCACGGGACTACTTTT; j_call: TRBJ2-2; clone_size: .; v_call: TRBV12-2; d_call: .
cdr3_aa: CASSPDRGNYGYTF; cdr3_nt: TGTGCCAGCAGCCCGGACAGGGGTAACTATGGCTACACCTTC; j_call: TRBJ1-2; clone_size: .; v_call: TRBV5-6; d_call: TRBD1
cdr3_aa: CAWSVRAVDGYTF; cdr3_nt: TGTGCCTGGAGTGTCAGGGCGGTAGATGGCTACACCTTC; j_call: TRBJ1-2; clone_size: once; v_call: TRBV30; d_call: .
cdr3_aa: CASSHGTSFIPSTDTQYF; cdr3_nt: TGTGCCAGCAGCCATGGAACTAGCTTCATCCCTTCCACAGATACGCAGTATTTT; j_call: TRBJ2-3; clone_size: .; v_call: TRBV4-2; d_call: .
cdr3_aa: CASSQGTGGLQETQYF; cdr3_nt: TGTGCCAGCAGCCAGGGGACAGGGGGATTACAAGAGACCCAGTACTTC; j_call: TRBJ2-5; clone_size: .; v_call: TRBV13; d_call: TRBD1
cdr3_aa: CASSLAGEQYF; cdr3_nt: TGTGCCAGCAGTCTAGCGGGCGAGCAGTACTTC; j_call: TRBJ2-7; clone_size: .; v_call: TRBV6-1; d_call: TRBD2